The T cell receptor beta chain described here comes from a study of post-analysis software for immune sequencing data. Points from the study as a whole: Comparison of patients with controls showed four or five TRBV segments more frequent in patients, TRBV5-6, TRBV5-1 and TRBV20-1 among them.

The CDR3 sequence is 15 residues long. Germline values: CDR1 DFQATT, CDR2 SNEGSKA (reference sequence). Trimming took 0 bases from V and 11 from J; bases not matched to a gene: 14. Details on this clonotype: The antigen is not known.

Libraries were made from TCR beta cDNA, and they carried unique molecular identifiers. TCRdb reprocessed the PCR reads with MiXCR, giving one entry per CDR3 protein. The data contain about 430,000 distinct CDR3 sequences, more than 30% of them singletons. This chain uses TRBV20-1 with TRBJ2-5; the match to TRBD2 covers 8 bases. This receptor was taken from a girl aged 2 to 9 with multiple sclerosis. The material sequenced was blood. Written as DNA, the CDR3 is TGCAGTGCTAGAGACCCGGGACTAGGATCCCTTGAGCAGTACTTC. It yields the protein CSARDPGLGSLEQYF.